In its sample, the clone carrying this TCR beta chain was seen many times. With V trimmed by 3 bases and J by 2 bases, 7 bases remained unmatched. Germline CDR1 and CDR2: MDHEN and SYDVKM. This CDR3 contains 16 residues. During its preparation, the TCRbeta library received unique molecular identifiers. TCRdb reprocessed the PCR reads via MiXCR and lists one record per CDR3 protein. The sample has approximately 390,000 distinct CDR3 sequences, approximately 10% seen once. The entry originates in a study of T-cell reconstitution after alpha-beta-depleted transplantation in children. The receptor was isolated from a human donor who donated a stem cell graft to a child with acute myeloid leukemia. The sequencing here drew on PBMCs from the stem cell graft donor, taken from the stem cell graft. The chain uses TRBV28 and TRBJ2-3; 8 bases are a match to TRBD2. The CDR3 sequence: CASSLASGPYTDTQYF. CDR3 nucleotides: TGTGCCAGCAGTTTGGCTAGCGGGCCCTACACAGATACGCAGTATTTT. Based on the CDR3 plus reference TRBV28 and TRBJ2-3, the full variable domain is DVKVTQSSRYLVKRTGEKVFLECVQDMDHENMFWYRQDPGLGLRLIYFSYDVKMKEKGDIPEGYSVSREKKERFSLILESASTNQTSMYLCASSLASGPYTDTQYFGPGTRLTVL.